A selection of T cell receptor beta chains follows, all from one sample in a study of blood T cell repertoires in COVID-19. Assay: immunoSEQ multiplex PCR; the TCRdb copy retains only in-frame clones and omits some. The sample has fewer than 40,000 clones, about nine tenths seen once; the top ten hold approximately 6.6%. The sample comprised peripheral blood. The receptors were gathered from a human donor in a cohort sampled during active COVID-19. Both conserved end residues are part of each CDR3. The order of the fields is V gene, D gene, J gene, clone size, CDR3 DNA, CDR3 protein. A D gene is named only where the DNA matches it firmly. Size is stated for part of the rows, as once, few or many counts, or as a class when the clone is expanded.

>TRBV10-3|TRBD2|TRBJ2-5|-
TGTGCCATCAGCCTCAGCGGGAGGGCCGGAGAGACCCAGTACTTC
CAISLSGRAGETQYF
>TRBV7-8|TRBD1|TRBJ1-1|-
TGTGCCAGCAGCTTAGAGAGGGACAGACTAATATTCTTT
CASSLERDRLIFF
>TRBV5-1|-|TRBJ2-5|-
TGCGCCAGCAGCTTTCAGGGGAGGGAGGAGACCCAGTACTTC
CASSFQGREETQYF
>TRBV10-1|TRBD2|TRBJ2-7|-
TGCGCCAGCAGTGAACGACTAGCGGGGTCCTACGAGCAGTACTTC
CASSERLAGSYEQYF
>TRBV5-1|-|TRBJ2-7|-
TGCGCCAGCAGCTTGGAACAGGGCAGCCACGAGCAGTACTTC
CASSLEQGSHEQYF
>TRBV7-9|-|TRBJ1-4|few
TGTGCCAGCAGCTCTACTGAAAAACTGTTTTTT
CASSSTEKLFF
>TRBV11-2|-|TRBJ1-3|once
TGTGCCAGCAGCTTAACCGGGGACTTTGGAAACACCATATATTTT
CASSLTGDFGNTIYF
>TRBV2|TRBD1|TRBJ1-2|-
TGTGCCAGCAGTATGAAGACAGGGGGCTATGGCTACACCTTC
CASSMKTGGYGYTF
>TRBV5-5|-|TRBJ2-1|-
TGTGCCAGCAGCCCCCGGGTAGAAACAGGGTGGGGGGAGCAGTTCTTC
CASSPRVETGWGEQFF
>TRBV19|TRBD1|TRBJ2-7|-
TGTGCCAGTAGTATAGGTCAGGGGGCCTACGAGCAGTACTTC
CASSIGQGAYEQYF
>TRBV3-1/TRBV3-2|TRBD1|TRBJ2-7|-
TGTGCCAGCAGCACCCGACAGGGATCCTACGAGCAGTACTTC
CASSTRQGSYEQYF
>TRBV7-8|TRBD2|TRBJ2-3|-
TGTGCCAGCAGCTCACTAGCGGTGAGCACAGATACGCAGTATTTT
CASSSLAVSTDTQYF
>TRBV10-3|TRBD1|TRBJ2-7|-
TGTGCCATCAGTCCGGACAGGGGACAGTACTTC
CAISPDRGQYF
>TRBV2|-|TRBJ2-7|-
TGTGCCAGCAGCCGGGACACCCTCTACGAGCAGTACTTC
CASSRDTLYEQYF
>TRBV24-1|-|TRBJ2-5|-
TGTGCCACCGCGGGGCCCCCGTACCAAGAGACCCAGTACTTC
CATAGPPYQETQYF
>TRBV7-2|TRBD1|TRBJ2-3|-
TGTGCCAGCAGCCTGGGACAGGTCATGACCGATACGCAGTATTTT
CASSLGQVMTDTQYF
>TRBV7-2|-|TRBJ2-2|-
TGTGCCAGCAGCGGTAGCGGAAACACCGGGGAGCTGTTTTTT
CASSGSGNTGELFF
>TRBV28|-|TRBJ1-2|few
TGTGCCAGCACTCTCCCCGCGAGGGAACGCACCTTC
CASTLPARERTF
>TRBV28|TRBD1|TRBJ2-7|once
TGTGCCAGCAGTTCAGGGACAGTTACCTACGAGCAGTACTTC
CASSSGTVTYEQYF
>TRBV3-1/TRBV3-2|TRBD1|TRBJ1-6|-
TGTGCCAGCAGCCTTCAAGCAGGGGGCAATTCACCCCTCCACTTT
CASSLQAGGNSPLHF
>TRBV6-2/TRBV6-3|TRBD2|TRBJ2-1|-
TGTGCCAGCAGTTACCCGACCGGGGGGACTAGCGGAGCCTTCTACAATGAGCAGTTCTTC
CASSYPTGGTSGAFYNEQFF
>TRBV3-1/TRBV3-2|-|TRBJ2-1|-
TGTGCCAGCAGCCAAGCGGACGGGAAGCAGTTCTTC
CASSQADGKQFF